The next 21 T cell receptor beta chains were all read from a single sample in a study of patients and donors after allogeneic stem cell transplantation. TCRdb analysed the RT-PCR reads with MiXCR anew, one entry per CDR3 protein. The sample holds some 150,000 distinct CDR3 sequences; over 35% are singletons and the top ten take less than 60%. What was sequenced was blood, either unsorted or a sorted T cell fraction (not recorded which). The source is a human donor who was either an allogeneic HSCT recipient or a stem cell or donor lymphocyte infusion donor (not recorded which). It is not recorded whose cells these are; they may come from a transplant donor.

The chain recombines TRBV12-3 or TRBV12-4 with TRBJ2-7, with 7 nucleotides matching TRBD2. The CDR3 has 13 amino acids. The junction had 4 bases not matched to a gene; V was cut back by 2 bases and J by 6 bases. The CDR3 bases are TGTGCCAGCAGTTTATCGGGGGGACCCGAGCAGTACTTC. Translation: CASSLSGGPEQYF.

In its sample, this clonotype was seen a few times. The chain carries TRBV9 and TRBJ1-2; 9 positions agree with TRBD1. With V trimmed by 0 bases and J by 6 bases, 9 bases remained unmatched. CDR1 SGDLS and CDR2 YYNGEE come from the germline V gene. The CDR3 covers 16 residues. This CDR3 reads CASSVVTTGGVDGYTF. DNA of the CDR3: TGTGCCAGCAGCGTAGTCACTACAGGGGGCGTCGATGGCTACACCTTC.

This clonotype was seen more than once but under ten times. This chain connects TRBV28 to TRBJ1-2, with no clear D. The germline CDR1 and CDR2 sequences are MDHEN and SYDVKM. The CDR3 consists of 15 residues. Between the trimmed V and J ends, which lost 11 bases and 1 base, there was a span of 20 bases. CDR3 region: CAVEVQAPLNYGYTF. CDR3 DNA sequence: TGTGCCGTCGAAGTTCAGGCCCCGCTTAACTATGGCTACACCTTC.

This clonotype was observed a few times. This chain joins TRBV7-2 and TRBJ1-1, with 7 bases matching TRBD1. The CDR3 totals 14 residues. V lost 5 bases to trimming and J lost 1 base; unmatched junction nucleotides: 4. CDR1 is SGHTA and CDR2 is FQGNSA in the germline V gene. CDR3 nucleotide sequence: TGTGCCAGCAGCCTCTACAGGGGGAACACTGAAGCTTTCTTT. Encoded protein: CASSLYRGNTEAFF.

The chain employs TRBV12-3 or TRBV12-4 and TRBJ1-2; 12 bases match TRBD1. CDR3 size: 16 residues. V trimming: 5 bases; J trimming: 4 bases; junction bases outside the gene matches: 8. This CDR3 reads CASSPRDRGQGYGYTF. For the CDR3, the DNA is TGTGCCAGCAGTCCCCGGGACAGGGGGCAAGGCTATGGCTACACCTTC.

V is TRBV4-3 and J is TRBJ1-1; the D is unclear. The CDR3 is 13 residues long. Germline loops: CDR1 LGHNA, CDR2 YSLEER. V was cut by 4 bases and J by 0 bases, with 6 bases left in between. As DNA, the CDR3 is TGCGCCAGCAGCCGCGGGGTGAACACTGAAGCTTTCTTT. The encoded protein is CASSRGVNTEAFF.

This clonotype showed up just a few times. This chain links TRBV12-3 or TRBV12-4 with TRBJ1-1; D not certain. Trimming pared 1 base from V and 6 bases from J, leaving 9 bases between. The CDR3 extends over 13 amino acids. The CDR3 reads CASSLGAFSEAFF. CDR3 nucleotides: TGTGCCAGCAGTTTAGGAGCGTTCTCTGAAGCTTTCTTT.

This clonotype appeared a few times. The chain has TRBV7-8 and TRBJ1-4; TRBD1 agrees at 7 bases. CDR3 length equals 15 residues. The germline gives CDR1 SGHVS, CDR2 FQNEAQ. The ends lost 3 bases at V and 6 bases at J; junction bases unmatched: 7. The CDR3 DNA is TGTGCCAGCAGCTTGCAGAGCGGACAGGATGAAAAACTGTTTTTT. Residues: CASSLQSGQDEKLFF.

This clonotype was detected only a few times. The genes are TRBV5-1 and TRBJ2-1; possibly TRBD1 or TRBD2 for D (6 bases each). CDR3 length equals 14 residues. V was trimmed by 4 bases and J by 6 bases, leaving 14 bases between them. From germline, CDR1 is SGHRS and CDR2 YFSETQ. CDR3 sequence: CASSPGATSNEQFF. The CDR3 nucleotides read TGCGCCAGCAGCCCGGGGGCCACGTCCAATGAGCAGTTCTTC.

This clonotype was detected only a few times. CDR3 coding DNA: TGCAGTGCTTTGGCCTCCCCTGAAGCTTTCTTT. Its translation is CSALASPEAFF. The chain has TRBV20-1 and TRBJ1-1; unclear D gene. The length of the CDR3 is 11 residues. The V end was cut by 5 bases, the J end by 6 bases, with 10 bases between. The germline V gene encodes CDR1 DFQATT and CDR2 SNEGSKA (reference sequence).

V is TRBV7-2 and J is TRBJ1-6, with 9 bases matching TRBD1. V lost 5 bases, J lost 4 bases, and 6 bases stayed unmatched. The CDR3 is 16 amino acids. In germline, CDR1 is SGHTA, CDR2 FQGNSA. The CDR3 loop is CASSPRTGAYNSPLHF. DNA for the CDR3: TGTGCCAGCAGCCCCCGGACAGGGGCATATAATTCACCCCTCCACTTT.

This clonotype showed up just once. This chain uses TRBV7-9 with TRBJ1-3; the D gene is possibly TRBD1 (5 bases). Trimming stripped 5 bases from V and 9 bases from J, with 17 bases between. The CDR3 is 14 amino acids. Germline V gene sequence: CDR1 SEHNR, CDR2 FQNEAQ (reference sequence). CDR3 protein: CASSLPTERGTIYF. The CDR3 region has the DNA TGTGCCAGCAGCCTACCGACAGAGCGGGGCACCATATATTTT.

By frequency in the sample, this clonotype is medium-sized (0.01 to 0.1%). The genes are TRBV20-1 and TRBJ1-3; D is possibly TRBD1 (6 bases). CDR1 and CDR2 (germline): DFQATT, SNEGSKA (reference sequence). V was pared by 3 bases and J by 3 bases, with 12 bases between. CDR3 length: 14 amino acids. CDR3 in amino acids: CSASPGEYGNTIYF. Here the CDR3 DNA reads TGCAGTGCTAGCCCAGGGGAGTATGGAAACACCATATATTTT.

The chain employs TRBV3-1 and TRBJ2-3; D tentatively fits TRBD1 or TRBD2 (5 bases each). Trimming shortened V by 4 bases and J by 5 bases, and 13 bases separated the two germline ends. The CDR3 contains 14 residues. Germline values: CDR1 LGHDT, CDR2 YNNKEL (reference sequence). CDR3 residues: CASSLGSGLDTQYF. The CDR3 DNA sequence: TGTGCCAGCAGCCTAGGCTCGGGGCTAGATACGCAGTATTTT.

This clonotype has more than one count but fewer than ten. The chain carries TRBV28 and TRBJ1-5; D may be TRBD1 (6 bases). There are 16 residues in the CDR3. CDR1 and CDR2 from the germline V gene are MDHEN and SYDVKM. V was shortened by 3 bases and J by 0 bases, with 12 bases between the two germline ends. DNA of the CDR3: TGTGCCAGCAGTTTTGGGGGGCGTTATAGCAATCAGCCCCAGCATTTT. It codes for CASSFGGRYSNQPQHF.

This clonotype occurred a few times. The gene calls are TRBV12-3 or TRBV12-4 and TRBJ1-2; tentative D call: TRBD1 (5 bases). V was trimmed by 6 bases and J by 7 bases, leaving 18 bases between them. The CDR3 covers 14 residues. The CDR3: CASSLGGNRSGYTF. DNA of the CDR3: TGTGCCAGCAGCCTCGGGGGTAACAGGTCTGGCTACACCTTC.

The chain uses TRBV20-1 and TRBJ1-1, with a weak D call TRBD1 (5 bases). The CDR3 spans 14 residues. Trimming removed 6 bases at V and 4 bases at J, with 18 bases between. Germline V CDR1 and CDR2: DFQATT, SNEGSKA (reference sequence). The CDR3 reads CSAPPGPRATEAFF. For the CDR3, the DNA is TGCAGTGCCCCTCCGGGACCGCGGGCCACTGAAGCTTTCTTT.

The chain links TRBV9 to TRBJ1-5; TRBD1 aligns across 7 bases. Germline-derived CDR1 and CDR2 are SGDLS and YYNGEE. With V trimmed by 3 bases and J by 3 bases, 3 bases remained unmatched. The CDR3 consists of 14 residues. The CDR3 here is CASSGGGHNQPQHF. CDR3 bases: TGTGCCAGCAGCGGAGGGGGCCACAATCAGCCCCAGCATTTT.

This clonotype was recorded a few times. This rearrangement joins TRBV6-1 to TRBJ1-5; no reliable D call. The CDR3 extends over 14 amino acids. The V gene's germline CDR1 is MNHNS and CDR2 SASEGT. V was cut by 0 bases and J by 0 bases, with 3 bases left in between. The CDR3 sequence is CASSEAPSNQPQHF. The CDR3 region has the DNA TGTGCCAGCAGTGAAGCTCCTAGCAATCAGCCCCAGCATTTT.

The rearrangement links TRBV27 to TRBJ2-5; 9 bases agree with TRBD2. This CDR3 is 16 amino acids long. V was pared by 5 bases and J by 2 bases, with 9 bases of the junction left unmatched. Per the germline V gene, CDR1 is MNHEY and CDR2 is SMNVEV (reference sequence). As DNA, the CDR3 is TGTGCCAGCAGTGCCAAGACTAGCGGATCTCAAGAGACCCAGTACTTC. This gives the protein CASSAKTSGSQETQYF.

The chain links TRBV28 to TRBJ2-3; D is unresolved. Germline V gene lookup returns CDR1 MDHEN and CDR2 SYDVKM. Trimming stripped 6 bases from V and 4 bases from J, with 14 bases between. This CDR3 contains 14 residues. The DNA of the CDR3 is TGTGCCAGCAGCCCACTAATTCCGGCAGATACGCAGTATTTT. This encodes CASSPLIPADTQYF.